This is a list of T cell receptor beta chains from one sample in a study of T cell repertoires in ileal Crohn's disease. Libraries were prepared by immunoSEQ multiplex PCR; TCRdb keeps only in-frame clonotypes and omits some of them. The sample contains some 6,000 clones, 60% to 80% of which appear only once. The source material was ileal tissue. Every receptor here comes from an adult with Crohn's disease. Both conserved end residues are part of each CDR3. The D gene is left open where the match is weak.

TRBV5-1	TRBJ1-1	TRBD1	CASRTGTGNTEAFF
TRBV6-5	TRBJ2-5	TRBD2	CASSYGTSQKTQYF
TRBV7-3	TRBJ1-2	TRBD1	CASSWARGHHPPPHYGYTF
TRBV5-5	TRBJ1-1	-	CASSFRVLNTEAFF
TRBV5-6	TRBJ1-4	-	CASSFMSGNEKLFF
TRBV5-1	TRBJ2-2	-	CASSLAIGNTGELFF
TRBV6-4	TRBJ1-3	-	CASSDGPGNTIYF
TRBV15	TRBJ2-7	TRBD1	CATSRVDREAYEQYF
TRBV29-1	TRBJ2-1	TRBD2	CSVGRGTAISNEQFF
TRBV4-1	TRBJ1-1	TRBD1	CASSLYGTGNTEAFF
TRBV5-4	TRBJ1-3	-	CASSRRGQGFSGNTIYF
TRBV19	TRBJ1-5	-	CASSIVLATSNQPQHF
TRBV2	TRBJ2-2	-	CASSAGNRGELFF
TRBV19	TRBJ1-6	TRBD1	CASSIRDSVNSPLHF
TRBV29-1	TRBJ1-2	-	CSVSDYNYGYTF
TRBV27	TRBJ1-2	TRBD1	CASSSSPTGVGGYTF
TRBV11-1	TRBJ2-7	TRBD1	CASSYTTGVYEQYF
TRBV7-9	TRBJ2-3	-	CASSPGATDTQYF
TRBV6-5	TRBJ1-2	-	CASSYSGTGGGYTF
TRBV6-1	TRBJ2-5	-	CASSEVGPQETQYF
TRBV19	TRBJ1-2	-	CPLGNGYTF
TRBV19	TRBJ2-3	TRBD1	CASGGQGAPRFTDTQYF
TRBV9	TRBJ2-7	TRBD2	CASSARGDGRSYEQYF
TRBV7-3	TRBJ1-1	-	CASSLSGRNTEAFF
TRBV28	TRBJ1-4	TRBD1	CASLGQGSEKLFF
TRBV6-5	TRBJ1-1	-	CASSYSGNEAFF
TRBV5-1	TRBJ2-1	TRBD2	CASSIDGTSGEQFF
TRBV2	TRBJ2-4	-	CASSVQGLAKNIQYF
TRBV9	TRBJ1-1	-	CASSVTQQNTEAFF
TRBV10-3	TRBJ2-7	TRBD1	CAISAGRDRGRPTQYF
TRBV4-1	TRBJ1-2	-	CASSPQGGMPDGYTF
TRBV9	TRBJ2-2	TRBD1	CASSEGQGHTGELFF
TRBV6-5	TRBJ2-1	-	CASRRGNEQFF
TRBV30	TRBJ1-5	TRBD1	CAWSLTGGNQPQHF
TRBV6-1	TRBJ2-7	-	CASSAIYEQYF
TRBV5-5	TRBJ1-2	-	CASSLKHTSGGADGYTF
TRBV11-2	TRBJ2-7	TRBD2	CASSWTSGGRYEQYF
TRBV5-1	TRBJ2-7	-	CASSLDRPLDEQYF
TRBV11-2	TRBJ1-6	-	CASSPGGRNNSPLHF
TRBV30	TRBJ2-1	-	CAWSAGWCSYNEQFF
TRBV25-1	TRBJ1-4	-	CASSAFGGNEKLFF
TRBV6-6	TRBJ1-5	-	CASSYGDGNQPQHF
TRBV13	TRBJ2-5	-	CASSSRRKETQYF
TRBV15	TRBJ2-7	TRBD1	CATSRGQGALSYEQYF
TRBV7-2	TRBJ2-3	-	CASSSIRGDTQYF
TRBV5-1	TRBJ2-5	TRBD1	CASSLGMTGGGETQYF
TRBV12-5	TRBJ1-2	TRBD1	CASGMGQSYGYTF
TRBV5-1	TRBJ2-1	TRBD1	CASYGQGAVHEQFF
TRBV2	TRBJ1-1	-	CASSGGLSNTEAFF
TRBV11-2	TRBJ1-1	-	CASSLQQNTEAFF
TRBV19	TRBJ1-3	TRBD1	CASRSDREGSGNTIYF
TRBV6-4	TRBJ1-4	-	CASRQGRREKLFF
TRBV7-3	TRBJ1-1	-	CASSLTSRGRGINTEAFF
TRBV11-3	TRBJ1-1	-	CASSPTGGERWTEAFF
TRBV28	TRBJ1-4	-	CASRTLAGREKLFF
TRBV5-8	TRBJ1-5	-	CASSLRGNLNQPQHF
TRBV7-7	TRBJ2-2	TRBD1	CASSLPGQAFTGELFF
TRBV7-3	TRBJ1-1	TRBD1	CASSLLQGANTEAFF